Described below is a single TCR beta chain sequence and its context. Its antigen is currently unknown. This specimen comes from a study of T cell responses to AZD1222 COVID-19 vaccine. Study observations and caveats: A mostly white British donor set with more females was recruited, and clonal diversity was possibly underestimated. The span of vaccine-associated CD4 TCRs extended across spike, with dominance at 160-218 and 743-854. Seropositive status at baseline applied to only a handful of AZD1222 recipients. As reported, nearly half of all spike-specific TCRs target variant regions that are unmutated.

Here immunoSEQ multiplex PCR was the method, and the copy in TCRdb shows in-frame clones only, minus some. The profile shows about 180,000 clones, 80% to 95% of them singletons. Trimming stripped 6 bases from V and 7 bases from J, with 21 bases between. Germline assignment: CDR1 MNHEY and CDR2 SMNVEV (reference sequence). The CDR3 contains 15 residues. The source material was peripheral blood, sampled 28 days after the second AZD1222 dose. The TCR originated in an adult who received the AZD1222 COVID-19 vaccine. The chain recombines TRBV27 with TRBJ1-2, with D perhaps TRBD1 (6 bases). The CDR3 region is CASSPAGTKISGYTF. The CDR3 bases are TGTGCCAGCAGCCCGGCCGGGACAAAAATTAGTGGCTACACCTTC.